This T cell receptor (beta chain) came from a study of early T cells in non-severe SARS-CoV-2 infection. Researchers tagged individual cDNA molecules with unique molecular identifiers. Each CDR3 protein gets one entry after TCRdb re-called the 5' RACE reads with MiXCR. The table lists tens of thousands of distinct CDR3 sequences, approximately 5.9% of them singletons, with roughly 4.8% in the top ten. Notes on the study in general: A preference for anti-spike CD8 responses marked VDJdb matching, which missed private and CD4 specificities.

This clonotype has only a few counts. What it binds is unknown. From germline, CDR1 is SGHTA and CDR2 FQGNSA. The V end lost 1 base, the J end lost 4 bases, and 12 bases lay between the germline ends. The CDR3 runs to 15 residues. The chain combines TRBV7-2 with TRBJ2-3; D possibly corresponds to TRBD2 (6 bases). The sequence derives from an adult who was a healthcare worker with PCR-confirmed SARS-CoV-2 infection or an uninfected control (not recorded which). Sequencing input: whole blood. The CDR3 sequence is CASSLGEAGADTQYF. The CDR3 bases are TGTGCCAGCAGCTTAGGGGAGGCAGGAGCAGATACGCAGTATTTT.